The subject of this entry is one TCR beta chain. The antigen is undetermined. Trimming cost V 4 bases and J 10 bases; bases outside gene matches: 10. CDR3 length equals 15 residues. These data are taken from a study of blood T cells in healthy people across ages. General study findings and limits: Naive T cell percentage strongly correlated with TCR beta diversity.

Alongside a J-beta primer mix, a sample-barcoded 5' primer served in a second PCR lasting roughly 6 to 12 cycles. From the 5' RACE reads, TCRdb called clonotypes with MiXCR, one entry per CDR3 protein. This table has some 760,000 distinct CDR3 sequences, around a quarter appearing once. Separately, the same data were catalogued under a study of T cells of mothers and their children. That paper states: When mothers and children were related, their normalized repertoire overlap, which was always slightly higher, did not differ significantly from that of unrelated pairs.

Source material: blood. This sequence was found in a boy younger than 18 in good health. This rearrangement joins TRBV12-3 or TRBV12-4 to TRBJ1-6, with TRBD1 identical over 7 bases. CDR3 in DNA: TGTGCCAGCAGTTATCAGGGTGGAGGGGGCTCACCCCTCCACTTT. The encoded protein is CASSYQGGGGSPLHF.